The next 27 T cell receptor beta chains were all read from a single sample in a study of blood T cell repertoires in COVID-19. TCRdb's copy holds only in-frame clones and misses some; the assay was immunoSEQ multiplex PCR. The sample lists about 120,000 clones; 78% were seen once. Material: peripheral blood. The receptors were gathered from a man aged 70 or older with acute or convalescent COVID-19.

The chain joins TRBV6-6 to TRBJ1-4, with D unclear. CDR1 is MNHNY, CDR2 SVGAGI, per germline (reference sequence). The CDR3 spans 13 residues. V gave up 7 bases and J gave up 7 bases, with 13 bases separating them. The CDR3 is CASNNQVREKLFF. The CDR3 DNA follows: TGTGCCAGCAACAACCAGGTTCGTGAAAAACTGTTTTTT.

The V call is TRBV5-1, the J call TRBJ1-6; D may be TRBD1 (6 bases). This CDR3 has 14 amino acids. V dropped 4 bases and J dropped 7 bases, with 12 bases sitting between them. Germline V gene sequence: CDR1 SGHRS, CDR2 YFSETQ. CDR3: CASSMDRSNSPLHF. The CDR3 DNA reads TGCGCCAGCAGCATGGACAGAAGCAATTCACCCCTCCACTTT.

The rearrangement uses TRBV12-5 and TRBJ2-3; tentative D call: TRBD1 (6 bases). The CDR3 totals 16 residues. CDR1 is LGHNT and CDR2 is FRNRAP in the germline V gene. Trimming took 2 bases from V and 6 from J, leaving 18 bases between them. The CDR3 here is CASGLQGLGFTDTQYF. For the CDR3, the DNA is TGTGCTAGTGGTTTGCAGGGGCTTGGTTTCACCGATACGCAGTATTTT.

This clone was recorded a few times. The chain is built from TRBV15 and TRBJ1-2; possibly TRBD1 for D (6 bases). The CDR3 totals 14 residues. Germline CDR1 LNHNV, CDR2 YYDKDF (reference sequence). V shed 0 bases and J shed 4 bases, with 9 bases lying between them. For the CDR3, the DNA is TGTGCCACCAGCAGAGAGTACAGGGCCTATGGCTACACCTTC. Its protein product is CATSREYRAYGYTF.

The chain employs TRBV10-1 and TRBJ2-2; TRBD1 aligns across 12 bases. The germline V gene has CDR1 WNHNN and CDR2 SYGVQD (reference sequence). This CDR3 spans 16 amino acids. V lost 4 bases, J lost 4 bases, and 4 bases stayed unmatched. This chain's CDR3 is CASSAGTGGGTGELFF. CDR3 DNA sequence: TGCGCCAGCAGTGCCGGGACAGGGGGCGGCACCGGGGAGCTGTTTTTT.

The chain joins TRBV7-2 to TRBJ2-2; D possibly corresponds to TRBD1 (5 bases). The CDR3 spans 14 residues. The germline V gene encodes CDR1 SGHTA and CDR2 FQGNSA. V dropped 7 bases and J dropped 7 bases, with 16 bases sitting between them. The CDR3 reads CASTPQGRSGELFF. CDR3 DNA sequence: TGTGCCAGCACCCCCCAGGGTCGAAGCGGGGAGCTGTTTTTT.

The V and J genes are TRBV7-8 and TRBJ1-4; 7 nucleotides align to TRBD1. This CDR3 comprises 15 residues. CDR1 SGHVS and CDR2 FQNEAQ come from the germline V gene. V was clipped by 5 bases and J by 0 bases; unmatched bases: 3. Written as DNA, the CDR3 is TGTGCCAGCAGCCCTACAGGGGCAACTAATGAAAAACTGTTTTTT. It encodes CASSPTGATNEKLFF.

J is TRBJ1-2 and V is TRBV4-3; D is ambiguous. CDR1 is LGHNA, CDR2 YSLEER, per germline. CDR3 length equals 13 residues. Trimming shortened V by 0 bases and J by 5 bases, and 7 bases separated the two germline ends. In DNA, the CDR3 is TGCGCCAGCAGCCAAGATTCAACTTATGGCTACACCTTC. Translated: CASSQDSTYGYTF.

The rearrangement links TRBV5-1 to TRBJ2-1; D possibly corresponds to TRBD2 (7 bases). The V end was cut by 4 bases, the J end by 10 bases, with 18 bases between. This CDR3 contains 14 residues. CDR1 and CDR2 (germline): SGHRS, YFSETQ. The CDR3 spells CASSRGASGNEQFF. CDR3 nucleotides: TGCGCCAGCAGCCGGGGGGCCTCGGGTAACGAGCAGTTCTTC.

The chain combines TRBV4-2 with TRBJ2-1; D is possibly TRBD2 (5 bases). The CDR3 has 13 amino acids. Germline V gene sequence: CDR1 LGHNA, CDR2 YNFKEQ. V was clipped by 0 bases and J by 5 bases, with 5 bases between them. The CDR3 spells CASSQEEDNEQFF. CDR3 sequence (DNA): TGTGCCAGCAGCCAAGAGGAGGACAATGAGCAGTTCTTC.

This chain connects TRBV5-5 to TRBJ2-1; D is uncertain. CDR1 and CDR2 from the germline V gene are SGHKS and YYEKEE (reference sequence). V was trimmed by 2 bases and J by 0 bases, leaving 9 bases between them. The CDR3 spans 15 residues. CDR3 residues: CASSFSSSSYNEQFF. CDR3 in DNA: TGTGCCAGCAGCTTTTCCAGTTCCTCCTACAATGAGCAGTTCTTC.

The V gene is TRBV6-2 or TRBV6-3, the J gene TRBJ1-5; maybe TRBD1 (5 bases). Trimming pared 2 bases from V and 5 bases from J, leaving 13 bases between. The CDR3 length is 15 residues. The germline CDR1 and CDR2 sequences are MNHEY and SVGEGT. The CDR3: CASSYGGDYYQPQHF. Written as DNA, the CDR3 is TGTGCCAGCAGTTACGGGGGGGACTATTATCAGCCCCAGCATTTT.

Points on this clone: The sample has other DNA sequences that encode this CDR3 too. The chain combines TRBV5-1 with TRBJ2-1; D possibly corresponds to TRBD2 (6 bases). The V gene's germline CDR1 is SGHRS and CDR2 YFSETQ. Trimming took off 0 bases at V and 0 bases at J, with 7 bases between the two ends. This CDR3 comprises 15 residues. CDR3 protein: CASSLAGSSYNEQFF. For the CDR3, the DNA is TGCGCCAGCAGCTTGGCCGGGAGCTCCTACAATGAGCAGTTCTTC.

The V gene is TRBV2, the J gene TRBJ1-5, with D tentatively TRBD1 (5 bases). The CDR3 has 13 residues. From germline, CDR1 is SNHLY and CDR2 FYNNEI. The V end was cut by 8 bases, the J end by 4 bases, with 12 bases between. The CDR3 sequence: CASSGGRNQPQHF. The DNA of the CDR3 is TGTGCCAGCTCCGGGGGAAGGAATCAGCCCCAGCATTTT.

CDR3 nucleotides: TGTGCCAGCAGTCTACAGGGGGCTAAGGGCTACACCTTC. This gives the protein CASSLQGAKGYTF. The chain couples TRBV6-5 to TRBJ1-2, with TRBD1 matching 9 bases. Trimming at V came to 5 bases and at J to 8 bases, leaving 6 bases not matched to a gene. Germline V gives CDR1 MNHEY, CDR2 SVGAGI. The CDR3 totals 13 residues.

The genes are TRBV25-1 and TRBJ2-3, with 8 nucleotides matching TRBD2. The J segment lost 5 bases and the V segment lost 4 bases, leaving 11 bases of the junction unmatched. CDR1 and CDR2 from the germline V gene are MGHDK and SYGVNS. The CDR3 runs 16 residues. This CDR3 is CASSGTKRGREDTQYF. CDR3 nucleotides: TGTGCCAGCAGTGGTACGAAGCGGGGGCGGGAAGATACGCAGTATTTT.

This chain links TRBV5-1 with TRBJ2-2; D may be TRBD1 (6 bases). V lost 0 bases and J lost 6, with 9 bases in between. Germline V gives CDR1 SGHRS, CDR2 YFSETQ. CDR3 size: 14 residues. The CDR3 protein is CASSLAAGAGELFF. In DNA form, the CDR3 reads TGCGCCAGCAGCTTGGCCGCAGGGGCCGGGGAGCTGTTTTTT.

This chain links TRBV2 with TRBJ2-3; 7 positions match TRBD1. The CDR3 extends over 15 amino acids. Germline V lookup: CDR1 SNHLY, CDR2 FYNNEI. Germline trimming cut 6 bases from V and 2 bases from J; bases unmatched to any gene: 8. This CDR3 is CASRGPGGVTDTQYF. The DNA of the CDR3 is TGTGCCAGCAGGGGTCCAGGGGGAGTCACAGATACGCAGTATTTT. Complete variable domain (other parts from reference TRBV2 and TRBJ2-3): EPEVTQTPSHQVTQMGQEVILRCVPISNHLYFYWYRQILGQKVEFLVSFYNNEISEKSEIFDDQFSVERPDGSNFTLKIRSTKLEDSAMYFCASRGPGGVTDTQYFGPGTRLTVL.

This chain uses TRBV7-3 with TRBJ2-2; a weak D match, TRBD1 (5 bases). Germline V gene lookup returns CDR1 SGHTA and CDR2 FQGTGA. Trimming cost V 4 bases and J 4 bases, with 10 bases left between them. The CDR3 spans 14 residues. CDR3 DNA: TGTGCCAGCAGCTCCCAGACAGCCACCGGGGAGCTGTTTTTT. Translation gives CASSSQTATGELFF.

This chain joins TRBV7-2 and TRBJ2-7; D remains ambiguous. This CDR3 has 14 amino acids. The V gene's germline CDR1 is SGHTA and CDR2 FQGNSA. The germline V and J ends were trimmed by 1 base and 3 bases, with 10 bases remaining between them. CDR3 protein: CASSLGRGVYEQYF. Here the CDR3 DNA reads TGTGCCAGCAGCTTAGGGAGAGGTGTCTACGAGCAGTACTTC. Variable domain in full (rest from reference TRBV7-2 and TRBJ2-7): GAGVSQSPSNKVTEKGKDVELRCDPISGHTALYWYRQSLGQGLEFLIYFQGNSAPDKSGLPSDRFSAERTGGSVSTLTIQRTQQEDSAVYLCASSLGRGVYEQYFGPGTRLTVT.

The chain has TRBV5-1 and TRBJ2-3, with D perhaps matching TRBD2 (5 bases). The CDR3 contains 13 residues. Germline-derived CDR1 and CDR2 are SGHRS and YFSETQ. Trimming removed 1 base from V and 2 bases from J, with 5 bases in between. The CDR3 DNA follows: TGCGCCAGCAGCTTGCTAGCCACAGATACGCAGTATTTT. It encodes CASSLLATDTQYF.

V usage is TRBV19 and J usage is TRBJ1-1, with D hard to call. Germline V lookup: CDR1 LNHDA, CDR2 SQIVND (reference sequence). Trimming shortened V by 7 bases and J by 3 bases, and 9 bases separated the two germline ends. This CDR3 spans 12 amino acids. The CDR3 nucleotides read TGTGCCAGTATCGGGTGGGACACTGAAGCTTTCTTT. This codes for CASIGWDTEAFF.

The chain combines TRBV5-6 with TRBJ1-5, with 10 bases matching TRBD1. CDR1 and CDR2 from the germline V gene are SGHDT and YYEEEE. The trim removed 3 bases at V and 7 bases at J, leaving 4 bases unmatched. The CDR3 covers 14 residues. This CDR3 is CASSSGQGRQPQHF. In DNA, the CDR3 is TGTGCCAGCAGCTCGGGACAGGGGAGGCAGCCCCAGCATTTT.

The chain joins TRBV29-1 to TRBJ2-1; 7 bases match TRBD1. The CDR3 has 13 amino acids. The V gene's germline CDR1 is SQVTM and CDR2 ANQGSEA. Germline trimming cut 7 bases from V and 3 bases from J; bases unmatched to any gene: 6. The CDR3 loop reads CSADRDLYNEQFF. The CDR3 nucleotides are TGCAGCGCAGACAGGGACCTCTACAATGAGCAGTTCTTC.

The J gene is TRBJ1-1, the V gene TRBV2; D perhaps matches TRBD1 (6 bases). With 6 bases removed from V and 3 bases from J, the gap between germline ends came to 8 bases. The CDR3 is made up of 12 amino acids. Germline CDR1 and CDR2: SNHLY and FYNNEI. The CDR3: CASRDSYTEAFF. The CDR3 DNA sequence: TGTGCCAGCAGGGACAGTTACACTGAAGCTTTCTTT. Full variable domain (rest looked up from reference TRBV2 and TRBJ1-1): EPEVTQTPSHQVTQMGQEVILRCVPISNHLYFYWYRQILGQKVEFLVSFYNNEISEKSEIFDDQFSVERPDGSNFTLKIRSTKLEDSAMYFCASRDSYTEAFFGQGTRLTVV.

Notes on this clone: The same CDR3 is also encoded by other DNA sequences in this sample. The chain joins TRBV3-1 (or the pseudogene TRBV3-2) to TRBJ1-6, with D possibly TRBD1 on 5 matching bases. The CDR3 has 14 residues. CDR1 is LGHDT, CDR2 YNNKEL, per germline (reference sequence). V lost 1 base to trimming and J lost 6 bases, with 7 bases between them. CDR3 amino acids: CASSQGQSNSPLHF. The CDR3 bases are TGTGCCAGCAGCCAAGGACAGTCTAATTCACCCCTCCACTTT.

CDR3 loop: CASSFGPYGEEQFF. The CDR3 DNA is TGCGCCAGCAGCTTTGGCCCCTATGGAGAAGAGCAGTTCTTC. The J gene is TRBJ2-1, the V gene TRBV5-1; D is unresolved. The length of the CDR3 is 14 residues. V gave up 2 bases and J gave up 10 bases, with 16 bases separating them. Germline loops: CDR1 SGHRS, CDR2 YFSETQ.